These 30 T cell receptor beta chains came from one sample sequenced in a study of cytomegalovirus exposure and HLA in healthy donors. 60 Vbeta and 13 Jbeta primers were used in PCR. Sequenced by immunoSEQ multiplex PCR; TCRdb stores in-frame clones only, minus some. The data contain 50,000 to 65,000 clones, roughly 84% of them singletons. The specimen was PBMCs. The receptors were sampled from a woman aged 18-29 years in good health and CMV-seronegative.

The genes are TRBV30 and TRBJ2-1; 16 nucleotides agree with TRBD2. With V trimmed by 3 bases and J by 2 bases, 16 bases remained unmatched. The CDR3 extends over 21 amino acids. Germline CDR1 GTSNPN, CDR2 SVGIG (reference sequence). DNA for the CDR3: TGTGCCTGGAGGAGAAAACTGGGGCAGGGGACTAGCGGGAGGGCCTACAATGAGCAGTTCTTC. This translates into CAWRRKLGQGTSGRAYNEQFF.

This chain links TRBV5-4 with TRBJ2-5, with D maybe TRBD2 (6 bases). This CDR3 region has 15 residues. The V gene lost 4 bases and the J gene lost 5 bases, with 18 bases spanning the gap. Germline-derived CDR1 and CDR2 are SGHNT and YYREEE (reference sequence). In DNA, the CDR3 is TGTGCCAGCAGCCCGCCGGGACTCTCGGGGGAGACCCAGTACTTC. Translation: CASSPPGLSGETQYF.

CDR3 amino acids: CASSWAASSNQPQHF. The CDR3, as DNA: TGTGCCAGTAGTTGGGCAGCCAGTAGCAATCAGCCCCAGCATTTT. This sequence joins TRBV19 and TRBJ1-5; no clear D gene. The CDR3 runs 15 residues. Trimming removed 5 bases from V and 0 bases from J, with 11 bases in between. In germline, CDR1 is LNHDA, CDR2 SQIVND (reference sequence).

The chain has TRBV27 and TRBJ2-3; D is ambiguous. V was trimmed by 4 bases and J by 1 base, leaving 3 bases between them. Germline V lookup: CDR1 MNHEY, CDR2 SMNVEV (reference sequence). The CDR3 sequence is 12 residues long. This CDR3 is CASSSGTDTQYF. The CDR3 coding sequence is TGTGCCAGCAGTTCCGGCACAGATACGCAGTATTTT.

The rearrangement uses TRBV13 and TRBJ2-7; D is perhaps TRBD1 (5 bases). Germline CDR1 PRHDT, CDR2 FYEKMQ (reference sequence). V was cut by 0 bases and J by 2 bases, with 8 bases left in between. The CDR3 covers 14 residues. The CDR3 DNA sequence: TGTGCCAGCAGCTTAGGGGACAAACCCTACGAGCAGTACTTC. Protein product: CASSLGDKPYEQYF.

The chain employs TRBV21-1 and TRBJ1-2. TRBV21-1 constitutes a pseudogene. The CDR3 runs 16 residues. The CDR3 spells CASSKGAGANNYGYTF. CDR3 bases: TGTGCCAGCAGCAAAGGCGCGGGGGCAAATAACTATGGCTACACCTTC.

The V gene is TRBV7-2, the J gene TRBJ2-7; 8 bases align to TRBD1. CDR1 is SGHTA, CDR2 FQGNSA, per germline. Unmatched junction bases numbered 6, after V lost 5 bases and J lost 0 bases. This CDR3 spans 15 amino acids. CDR3 sequence reads: CASSPGQALSYEQYF. CDR3 sequence (DNA): TGTGCCAGCAGCCCGGGACAGGCCCTCTCCTACGAGCAGTACTTC. Looking up the rest from reference TRBV7-2 and TRBJ2-7 gives the full variable domain: GAGVSQSPSNKVTEKGKDVELRCDPISGHTALYWYRQSLGQGLEFLIYFQGNSAPDKSGLPSDRFSAERTGGSVSTLTIQRTQQEDSAVYLCASSPGQALSYEQYFGPGTRLTVT.

In regard to this clone: Other DNA sequences in the sample encode the same CDR3. The chain has TRBV5-1 and TRBJ2-7; 8 positions match TRBD1. V was pared by 2 bases and J by 4 bases, with 8 bases of the junction left unmatched. This CDR3 region has 15 residues. CDR1 and CDR2 (germline): SGHRS, YFSETQ. The CDR3 DNA follows: TGCGCCAGCAGCTTTGTCCGGGACAGGTGGTACGAGCAGTACTTC. Translated, it gives CASSFVRDRWYEQYF. The full variable domain, rest sourced from reference TRBV5-1 and TRBJ2-7, is KAGVTQTPRYLIKTRGQQVTLSCSPISGHRSVSWYQQTPGQGLQFLFEYFSETQRNKGNFPGRFSGRQFSNSRSEMNVSTLELGDSALYLCASSFVRDRWYEQYFGPGTRLTVT.

The chain couples TRBV19 to TRBJ1-2; 7 nucleotides agree with TRBD1. Germline V gene lookup returns CDR1 LNHDA and CDR2 SQIVND (reference sequence). V lost 2 bases, J lost 4 bases, and 4 bases stayed unmatched. The CDR3 runs to 14 residues. For the CDR3, the DNA is TGTGCCAGTAGTATATTGAGGACAGGCTATGGCTACACCTTC. Its translation: CASSILRTGYGYTF.

The chain couples TRBV6-1 to TRBJ2-6; perhaps TRBD2 as D (5 bases). Germline CDR1 and CDR2: MNHNS and SASEGT. V was shortened by 7 bases and J by 0 bases, with 10 bases between the two germline ends. The CDR3 is 15 amino acids. The CDR3 region is CASNGDPSGANVLTF. In nucleotides, the CDR3 is TGTGCCAGCAACGGGGATCCCTCTGGGGCCAACGTCCTGACTTTC.

The rearrangement links TRBV10-3 to TRBJ2-3, with TRBD1 matching 9 bases. V shed 5 bases, J shed 2 bases, and the junction held 5 bases outside the gene matches. CDR1 and CDR2 (germline): ENHRY, SYGVKD. The CDR3 has 15 residues. The CDR3 region has the DNA TGTGCCATCAGTAGCCGGGACAGGGTCACAGATACGCAGTATTTT. It is translated as CAISSRDRVTDTQYF.

The chain combines TRBV5-1 with TRBJ2-1; D call uncertain. The germline gives CDR1 SGHRS, CDR2 YFSETQ. Trimming pared 2 bases from V and 10 bases from J, leaving 7 bases between. The CDR3 is made up of 11 amino acids. For the CDR3, the DNA is TGCGCCAGCAGCTTAATCCGGGAGCAGTTCTTC. Translation gives CASSLIREQFF.

The genes are TRBV6-4 and TRBJ1-6, with TRBD1 identical over 9 bases. Germline loops: CDR1 MRHNA, CDR2 SNTAGT. V gave up 0 bases and J gave up 6 bases; unmatched junction bases: 0. The CDR3 is 15 amino acids. The CDR3 here is CASSDSTGGNSPLHF. In DNA form, the CDR3 reads TGTGCCAGCAGTGACTCGACAGGGGGTAATTCACCCCTCCACTTT.

The genes are TRBV7-9 and TRBJ2-2, with D unclear. The CDR3 runs to 14 residues. Germline V CDR1 and CDR2: SEHNR, FQNEAQ (reference sequence). V lost 5 bases and J lost 0, with 7 bases in between. CDR3 coding DNA: TGTGCCAGCAGCCCTACAGCGAACACCGGGGAGCTGTTTTTT. This gives the protein CASSPTANTGELFF.

This clone occurred a few times. The chain carries TRBV29-1 and TRBJ1-1; tentative D call: TRBD1 (6 bases). The CDR3 sequence is 13 residues long. Trimming took off 3 bases at V and 11 bases at J, with 19 bases between the two ends. CDR1 and CDR2 (germline): SQVTM, ANQGSEA. The CDR3: CSVDLQGWGCAFF. DNA of the CDR3: TGCAGCGTTGACCTACAGGGATGGGGCTGTGCTTTCTTT.

The V and J genes are TRBV7-3 and TRBJ2-3, with D possibly TRBD2 on 5 matching bases. The CDR3 has 14 residues. The V gene's germline CDR1 is SGHTA and CDR2 FQGTGA. Deletions cut 5 bases from V and 3 bases from J, with 12 bases between. For the CDR3, the DNA is TGTGCCAGCAGCCCCAGCCGGACTACAGATACGCAGTATTTT. This codes for CASSPSRTTDTQYF.

This clone was recorded once. This sequence joins TRBV11-2 and TRBJ2-1; 8 bases are a match to TRBD1. The germline V gene has CDR1 SGHAT and CDR2 FQNNGV. V lost 5 bases to trimming and J lost 10 bases; unmatched junction nucleotides: 4. The CDR3 loop spans 12 amino acids. The CDR3 region is CASSDRDREQFF. CDR3 bases: TGTGCCAGCAGCGACCGGGACAGGGAGCAGTTCTTC.

The DNA for the CDR3 is TGTGCCAGCAGGAAGGACAGGGATGATTATTCACCCCTCCACTTT. Translation: CASRKDRDDYSPLHF. The chain employs TRBV7-9 and TRBJ1-6, with 8 positions matching TRBD1. The V gene's germline CDR1 is SEHNR and CDR2 FQNEAQ (reference sequence). V shed 6 bases, J shed 8 bases, and the junction held 9 bases outside the gene matches. The CDR3 sequence is 15 residues long. The variable domain in full, completed from reference TRBV7-9 and TRBJ1-6, reads DTGVSQNPRHKITKRGQNVTFRCDPISEHNRLYWYRQTLGQGPEFLTYFQNEAQLEKSRLLSDRFSAERPKGSFSTLEIQRTEQGDSAMYLCASRKDRDDYSPLHFGNGTRLTVT.

The CDR3 nucleotides read TGTGCCAGCGGGGAACAGGGTCACACTGAAGCTTTCTTT. This sequence encodes CASGEQGHTEAFF. The V gene is TRBV2, the J gene TRBJ1-1; possible D gene TRBD1, 6 bases. Germline V gene data show CDR1 as SNHLY and CDR2 as FYNNEI. The CDR3 spans 13 residues. V lost 8 bases and J lost 3, with 13 bases in between.

V and J are TRBV5-1 and TRBJ1-2, with D unclear. The CDR3 is 13 residues long. Deletions cut 0 bases from V and 4 bases from J, with 7 bases between. Germline CDR1 is SGHRS and CDR2 is YFSETQ. The CDR3 nucleotides read TGCGCCAGCAGCTTGGAGGCTAGCTATGGCTACACCTTC. Residues: CASSLEASYGYTF.

This clone was detected only a few times. This chain joins TRBV7-8 and TRBJ2-1; D is possibly TRBD1 (6 bases). CDR3 length: 15 amino acids. The germline V gene has CDR1 SGHVS and CDR2 FQNEAQ. V was pared by 2 bases and J by 3 bases, with 11 bases between. CDR3 DNA sequence: TGTGCCAGCAGCTTACCAGGGGCCAGCTACAATGAGCAGTTCTTC. It is translated as CASSLPGASYNEQFF.

This chain uses TRBV7-8 with TRBJ1-2; 9 bases are shared with TRBD1. The V and J ends lost 5 bases and 3 bases, in that order; junction bases with no gene match: 1. The CDR3 length is 13 residues. CDR1 and CDR2 from the germline V gene are SGHVS and FQNEAQ. The CDR3 sequence is CASSRTGDYGYTF. For the CDR3, the DNA is TGTGCCAGCAGCCGGACAGGGGACTATGGCTACACCTTC.

This chain's CDR3 is CASSRNRGRGGEIYGYTF. Written as DNA, the CDR3 is TGTGCCAGCAGCAGGAACAGGGGGCGCGGGGGGGAAATCTATGGCTACACCTTC. This rearrangement joins TRBV5-4 to TRBJ1-2, with 9 bases that match TRBD1. There are 18 residues in the CDR3. Germline assignment: CDR1 SGHNT and CDR2 YYREEE (reference sequence). V lost 4 bases, J lost 4 bases, and 17 bases stayed unmatched.

The chain joins TRBV27 to TRBJ2-7; possibly TRBD1 for D (8 bases). Trimming removed 5 bases from V and 4 bases from J, with 30 bases in between. Germline-derived CDR1 and CDR2 are MNHEY and SMNVEV (reference sequence). This CDR3 spans 19 amino acids. The CDR3 protein is CASSPYGVRLGQGGYEQYF. CDR3 bases: TGTGCCAGCAGTCCCTACGGGGTTCGTCTAGGACAGGGAGGGTACGAGCAGTACTTC.

The V gene is TRBV18, the J gene TRBJ1-1; unclear D gene. CDR1 is KGHSH and CDR2 is LQKENI in the germline V gene. The germline V and J ends were trimmed by 0 bases and 2 bases, with 7 bases remaining between them. CDR3 size: 14 residues. The CDR3 nucleotides read TGTGCCAGCTCACCACCACTAGCTAACACTGAAGCTTTCTTT. This gives the protein CASSPPLANTEAFF.

The rearrangement joins TRBV7-2 to TRBJ1-2, with TRBD1 matching over 9 bases. Unmatched junction bases numbered 7, after V lost 4 bases and J lost 7 bases. CDR3 length: 14 residues. CDR1 and CDR2 from the germline V gene are SGHTA and FQGNSA. The CDR3 loop reads CASSWTGTGSGYTF. The CDR3 DNA reads as TGTGCCAGCAGCTGGACCGGGACAGGGAGTGGCTACACCTTC.

The chain recombines TRBV11-1 with TRBJ2-1; unclear D gene. With 0 bases removed from V and 0 bases from J, the gap between germline ends came to 9 bases. The V gene's germline CDR1 is SGHAT and CDR2 FQDESV (reference sequence). The CDR3 is 16 amino acids. The CDR3 nucleotides are TGTGCCAGCAGCTTAGCGGCGGCGAGCTCCTACAATGAGCAGTTCTTC. Its protein is CASSLAAASSYNEQFF.

The rearrangement joins TRBV7-9 to TRBJ1-2; D gene unclear. The germline V gene has CDR1 SEHNR and CDR2 FQNEAQ (reference sequence). The CDR3 is 15 amino acids. The V and J ends lost 1 base and 4 bases respectively, with 13 bases between them. CDR3 sequence reads: CASSLEGGSSYGYTF. In nucleotides, the CDR3 is TGTGCCAGCAGCTTAGAGGGAGGGTCTAGCTATGGCTACACCTTC.

This clone was counted only a few times. The V and J genes are TRBV5-1 and TRBJ2-5; 15 nucleotides agree with TRBD2. This CDR3 is 16 amino acids long. Germline V gene lookup returns CDR1 SGHRS and CDR2 YFSETQ. The junction had 5 bases not matched to a gene; V was cut back by 4 bases and J by 4 bases. The CDR3 DNA follows: TGCGCCAGCAGCGCCCGGACTAGCGGGAGGGGAGAGACCCAGTACTTC. Its protein is CASSARTSGRGETQYF.

This chain connects TRBV7-2 to TRBJ2-2; 8 bases fit TRBD1. Germline V CDR1 and CDR2: SGHTA, FQGNSA. The CDR3 contains 16 residues. J gave up 4 bases and V 1 base, and 5 bases lay outside the gene matches. Here the CDR3 reads CASSLGPQGGTGELFF. The DNA for the CDR3 is TGTGCCAGCAGCTTAGGTCCACAGGGGGGCACCGGGGAGCTGTTTTTT. Full variable domain (rest looked up from reference TRBV7-2 and TRBJ2-2): GAGVSQSPSNKVTEKGKDVELRCDPISGHTALYWYRQSLGQGLEFLIYFQGNSAPDKSGLPSDRFSAERTGGSVSTLTIQRTQQEDSAVYLCASSLGPQGGTGELFFGEGSRLTVL.